This TCR beta chain originates from a study of T cell changes during pregnancy in multiple sclerosis. The method was immunoSEQ multiplex PCR; TCRdb's version includes in-frame clones alone and lacks a portion of them. The table includes 35,000 or so clones, 92% detected once. The CDR3 is 11 amino acids. Germline values: CDR1 ENHRY, CDR2 SYGVKD. Trimming removed 6 bases from V and 3 bases from J, with 5 bases in between. Sequenced material: CD4+ T cells from peripheral blood mononuclear cells, taken after pregnancy. The TCR originated in a female donor with multiple sclerosis, enrolled in a pregnancy study. The rearrangement joins TRBV10-3 to TRBJ2-5; D gene unclear. CDR3 coding DNA: TGTGCCATCAGCTATAAAGAGACCCAGTACTTC. Residues: CAISYKETQYF.